A selection of T cell receptor beta chains follows, all from one sample in a study of shared clonotypes between healthy human individuals. Generated by immunoSEQ multiplex PCR, the TCRdb table keeps only in-frame clones and is missing some. This table has millions of clones, approximately 95% appearing once. The specimen was naive CD8+ T cells sorted from blood. The receptors were sampled from a man aged 18 to 29 in good health. Each CDR3 is given with its conserved first and last residue. The D gene is left open where the match is weak. Part of the rows lack a size; the others show once, few, many or a class for expanded clones.

TRBV7-9,TRBJ2-1,-,-,CASSPLGASYNEQFF,TGTGCCAGCAGCCCGTTGGGGGCATCCTACAATGAGCAGTTCTTC
TRBV6-1,TRBJ2-1,-,once,CASGNNEQFF,TGTGCCAGCGGGAACAATGAGCAGTTCTTC
TRBV6-1,TRBJ2-1,-,-,CASRYPLTSEQFF,TGTGCCAGCAGGTACCCTCTAACAAGTGAGCAGTTCTTC
TRBV6-5,TRBJ2-7,-,-,CASSYASEGYEQYF,TGTGCCAGCAGTTACGCGAGTGAGGGTTACGAGCAGTACTTC
TRBV30,TRBJ1-4,-,once,CAWTRWANEKLLF,TGTGCCTGGACAAGGTGGGCTAATGAAAAACTGCTTTTT
TRBV7-9,TRBJ2-3,-,-,CASSLEWGADTQYF,TGTGCCAGCAGCTTAGAATGGGGGGCAGATACGCAGTATTTT
TRBV30,TRBJ2-3,-,-,CAWITGPSTDTQYF,TGTGCCTGGATTACAGGGCCGAGCACAGATACGCAGTATTTT
TRBV9,TRBJ2-5,-,-,CASSLRGGAPTQETQYF,TGTGCCAGCAGCCTTAGGGGGGGAGCTCCCACCCAAGAGACCCAGTACTTC
TRBV5-1,TRBJ2-7,TRBD2,-,CASSTRLGGDREQYF,TGCGCCAGCAGCACCCGGTTGGGAGGGGACCGCGAGCAGTACTTC
TRBV6-5,TRBJ1-2,-,-,CASSLGWGHGYTF,TGTGCCAGCAGTTTGGGCTGGGGGCATGGCTACACCTTC
TRBV11-2,TRBJ2-1,-,-,CASSLSVDAPYNEQFF,TGTGCCAGCAGCTTATCCGTGGATGCTCCGTACAATGAGCAGTTCTTC
TRBV7-2,TRBJ2-3,TRBD1,-,CASSFWGQGATDTQYF,TGTGCCAGCAGCTTCTGGGGACAGGGGGCAACAGATACGCAGTATTTT
TRBV7-9,TRBJ1-2,TRBD1,-,CASSAGQAYYGYTF,TGTGCCAGCAGCGCGGGACAGGCCTACTATGGCTACACCTTC
TRBV5-6,TRBJ2-1,-,-,CASSLDLYDEQFF,TGTGCCAGCAGCTTGGACTTGTACGATGAGCAGTTCTTC
TRBV5-4,TRBJ2-1,TRBD2,-,CASSLAGGPLEQFF,TGTGCCAGCAGCTTAGCGGGGGGGCCTCTTGAGCAGTTCTTC
TRBV5-8,TRBJ1-1,TRBD1,once,CASSLRTGMNTEAFF,TGTGCCAGCAGTTTGAGGACAGGGATGAACACTGAAGCTTTCTTT
TRBV13,TRBJ2-7,-,-,CASSSQQESYEQYF,TGTGCCAGCAGTTCCCAACAGGAATCCTACGAGCAGTACTTC
TRBV13,TRBJ2-3,-,-,CASSSRGDLYTDTQYF,TGTGCCAGCAGCTCCCGCGGGGACTTATACACAGATACGCAGTATTTT
TRBV6-5,TRBJ1-2,-,-,CASRHGVYGYTF,TGTGCCAGCAGACACGGGGTGTATGGCTACACCTTC
TRBV10-2,TRBJ2-1,TRBD1,-,CASSGTGVNEQFF,TGCGCCAGCAGTGGAACAGGGGTCAATGAGCAGTTCTTC
TRBV6-5,TRBJ2-1,-,-,CASSFIQGYNEQFF,TGTGCCAGCAGTTTCATACAGGGTTACAATGAGCAGTTCTTC
TRBV4-1,TRBJ1-5,-,-,CASSQGPGADLPQHF,TGCGCCAGCAGCCAAGGTCCAGGGGCGGACCTGCCCCAGCATTTT
TRBV5-4,TRBJ2-1,TRBD1,-,CASSLVVSGTGIGNEQFF,TGTGCCAGCAGCTTGGTTGTCTCCGGGACAGGGATCGGCAATGAGCAGTTCTTC
TRBV7-9,TRBJ2-5,-,-,CASSLVMGEEGETQYF,TGTGCCAGCAGCTTAGTGATGGGGGAAGAAGGAGAGACCCAGTACTTC
TRBV11-1,TRBJ2-5,TRBD2,-,CASSLNPRGGETQYF,TGTGCCAGCAGCTTAAACCCTCGGGGAGGGGAGACCCAGTACTTC
TRBV4-3,TRBJ2-7,TRBD2,-,CASSPAGGGTSGENSYEQYF,TGCGCCAGCAGCCCAGCGGGGGGCGGGACTAGCGGAGAGAATTCCTACGAGCAGTACTTC
TRBV25-1,TRBJ2-5,-,-,CASSDLGWETQYF,TGTGCCAGCAGTGATCTAGGTTGGGAGACCCAGTACTTC
TRBV7-9,TRBJ1-3,-,-,CASSADSFSGNTIYF,TGTGCCAGCAGCGCAGACAGTTTCTCTGGAAACACCATATATTTT
TRBV9,TRBJ2-5,TRBD2,-,CASSPGLAATTGETQYF,TGTGCCAGCAGCCCGGGACTAGCGGCCACCACGGGAGAGACCCAGTACTTC
TRBV9,TRBJ1-1,TRBD1,-,CASSGRQGGNTEAFF,TGTGCCAGCAGCGGTCGACAGGGGGGAAACACTGAAGCTTTCTTT
TRBV30,TRBJ1-2,-,-,CAWSGQVGGYTF,TGTGCCTGGAGTGGGCAGGTCGGGGGCTACACCTTC
TRBV5-1,TRBJ2-1,TRBD2,-,CASSLVAGAYNEQFF,TGCGCCAGCAGCTTGGTCGCGGGAGCCTACAATGAGCAGTTCTTC
TRBV21-1,TRBJ1-1,-,once,CASSKVGTGGRNTEAFF,TGTGCCAGCAGCAAAGTGGGGACAGGGGGACGAAACACTGAAGCTTTCTTT
TRBV27,TRBJ2-1,TRBD2,-,CASSSRLAGEQFF,TGTGCCAGCAGTTCCCGACTAGCGGGTGAGCAGTTCTTC
TRBV15,TRBJ2-7,-,-,CATSRAGTIYEQYF,TGTGCCACCAGCAGGGCGGGGACCATTTACGAGCAGTACTTC
TRBV18,TRBJ2-3,-,-,CASSPPFGQRSTDTQYF,TGTGCCAGCTCGCCACCTTTCGGCCAGCGAAGCACAGATACGCAGTATTTT
TRBV2,TRBJ2-3,-,-,CASGNSDNTDTQYF,TGTGCCAGCGGAAATTCCGACAATACAGATACGCAGTATTTT
TRBV4-1,TRBJ2-7,TRBD2,-,CASSLHIAGPSYEQYF,TGCGCCAGCAGCCTACATATAGCGGGTCCTTCCTACGAGCAGTACTTC
TRBV30,TRBJ2-1,-,-,CASEAWAGNEQFF,TGTGCCTCTGAAGCTTGGGCAGGGAATGAGCAGTTCTTC
TRBV18,TRBJ2-3,-,-,CASSPTSSTDTQYF,TGTGCCAGCTCACCCACTTCTAGCACAGATACGCAGTATTTT
TRBV5-4,TRBJ2-1,-,once,CASSLDPDWGPNWGEQFF,TGTGCCAGCAGCTTGGACCCGGACTGGGGCCCGAATTGGGGGGAGCAGTTCTTC
TRBV5-8,TRBJ2-1,-,-,CASSLFRQLYNEQFF,TGTGCCAGCAGCTTGTTCAGACAGCTCTACAATGAGCAGTTCTTC